This TCR beta chain was sequenced for a study of T cell responses to AZD1222 COVID-19 vaccine. General study points: Donors were chiefly white British, with a greater number of females, and clonal diversity was perhaps underestimated.

The CDR3 is 13 amino acids. To note about this clone: The antigen is unknown.

Produced via immunoSEQ multiplex PCR; TCRdb's table is partial and in-frame only. The sample carries roughly 100,000 clones, around 89% recorded once. The TCR originated in an adult in good health. Here the sequenced sample was peripheral blood, taken on day 0 of AZD1222 vaccination. This chain links TRBV21-1 with TRBJ2-1; the table gives TRBD1 as D, unverified against the DNA. TRBV21-1 is tagged as a pseudogene. The CDR3 coding sequence is TGTGCCAGCAGCACAGGGGGCGGGAATGAGCAGTTCTTC. It yields the protein CASSTGGGNEQFF.